This T cell receptor beta chain was captured by sequencing in a study of CD8 T cells in ankylosing spondylitis. Findings of the study overall: CD8+ by phenotype, disease-linked clones were relatively rare in peripheral blood. Significantly higher representation of disease-linked clones was reported for matched ankylosing spondylitis synovial fluid.

TCRdb processed the 5' RACE reads anew with MiXCR; each CDR3 protein has one entry. The table has roughly 230,000 distinct CDR3 sequences, 15% to 20% seen once. Germline lookup yields CDR1 DFQATT and CDR2 SNEGSKA (reference sequence). The CDR3 covers 15 residues. V was pared by 6 bases and J by 1 base, with 9 bases of the junction left unmatched. This clonotype was detected a few times. Its antigen is currently unknown. The sample consisted of blood, either unsorted or a sorted T cell fraction (not recorded which). This clonotype was obtained from a male donor with ankylosing spondylitis or in good health (not recorded which). The V gene is TRBV20-1, the J gene TRBJ2-1, with 7 bases matching TRBD2. As DNA, the CDR3 is TGCAGTGCAACGACCGGGACTACGTCCTACAATGAGCAGTTCTTC. Its protein is CSATTGTTSYNEQFF.